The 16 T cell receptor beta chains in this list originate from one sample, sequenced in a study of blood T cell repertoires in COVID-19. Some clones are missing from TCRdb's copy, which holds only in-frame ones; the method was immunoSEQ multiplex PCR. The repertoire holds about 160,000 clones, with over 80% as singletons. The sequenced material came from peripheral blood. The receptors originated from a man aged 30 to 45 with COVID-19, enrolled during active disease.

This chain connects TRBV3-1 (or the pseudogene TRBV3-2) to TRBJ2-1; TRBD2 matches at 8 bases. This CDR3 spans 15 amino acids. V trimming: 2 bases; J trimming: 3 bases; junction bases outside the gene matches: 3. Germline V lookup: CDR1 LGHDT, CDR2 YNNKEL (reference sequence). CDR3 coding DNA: TGTGCCAGCAGCCAACCGGGACTAGGCTACAATGAGCAGTTCTTC. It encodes CASSQPGLGYNEQFF.

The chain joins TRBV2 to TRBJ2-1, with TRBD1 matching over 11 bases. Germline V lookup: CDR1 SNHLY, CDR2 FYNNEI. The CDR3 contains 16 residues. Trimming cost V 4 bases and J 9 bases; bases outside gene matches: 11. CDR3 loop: CASSVRPGQGGGEQFF. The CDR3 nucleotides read TGTGCCAGCAGTGTAAGGCCGGGACAGGGGGGAGGTGAGCAGTTCTTC.

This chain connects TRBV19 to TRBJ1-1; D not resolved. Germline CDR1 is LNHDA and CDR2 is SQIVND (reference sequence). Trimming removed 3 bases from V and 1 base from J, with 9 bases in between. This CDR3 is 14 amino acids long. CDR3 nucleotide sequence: TGTGCCAGTAGTATGAACAGAAAGAACACTGAAGCTTTCTTT. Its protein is CASSMNRKNTEAFF.

The chain's CDR3 is CAWSPGVFPNYGYTF. The CDR3 nucleotides are TGTGCCTGGAGCCCGGGGGTATTTCCTAACTATGGCTACACCTTC. The chain has TRBV30 and TRBJ1-2; the D gene is possibly TRBD1 (5 bases). Germline CDR1 is GTSNPN and CDR2 is SVGIG (reference sequence). The CDR3 extends over 15 amino acids. Trimming took off 3 bases at V and 0 bases at J, with 14 bases between the two ends.

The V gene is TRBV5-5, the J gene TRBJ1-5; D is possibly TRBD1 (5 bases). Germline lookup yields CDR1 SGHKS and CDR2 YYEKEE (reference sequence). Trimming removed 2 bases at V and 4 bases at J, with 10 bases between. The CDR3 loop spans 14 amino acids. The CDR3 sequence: CASSFMGGNQPQHF. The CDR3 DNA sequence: TGTGCCAGCAGCTTTATGGGGGGGAATCAGCCCCAGCATTTT.

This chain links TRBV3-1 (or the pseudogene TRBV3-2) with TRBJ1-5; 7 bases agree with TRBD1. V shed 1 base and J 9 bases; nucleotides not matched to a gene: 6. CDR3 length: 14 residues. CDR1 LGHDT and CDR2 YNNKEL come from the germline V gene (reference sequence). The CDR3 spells CASSQVQGEAPQHF. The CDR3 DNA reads TGTGCCAGCAGCCAAGTCCAGGGGGAAGCGCCCCAGCATTTT.

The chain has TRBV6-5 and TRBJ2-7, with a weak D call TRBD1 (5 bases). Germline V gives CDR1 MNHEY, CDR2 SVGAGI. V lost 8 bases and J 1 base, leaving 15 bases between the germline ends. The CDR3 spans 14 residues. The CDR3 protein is CASYFNRLSYEQYF. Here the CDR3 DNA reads TGTGCCAGCTATTTTAACAGGTTATCCTACGAGCAGTACTTC.

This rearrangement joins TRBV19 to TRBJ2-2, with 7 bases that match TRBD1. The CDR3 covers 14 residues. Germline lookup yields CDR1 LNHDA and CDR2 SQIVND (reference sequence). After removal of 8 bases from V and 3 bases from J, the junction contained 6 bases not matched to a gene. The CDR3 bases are TGTGCCAGTCCCGACAGGGCTCACACCGGGGAGCTGTTTTTT. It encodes CASPDRAHTGELFF.

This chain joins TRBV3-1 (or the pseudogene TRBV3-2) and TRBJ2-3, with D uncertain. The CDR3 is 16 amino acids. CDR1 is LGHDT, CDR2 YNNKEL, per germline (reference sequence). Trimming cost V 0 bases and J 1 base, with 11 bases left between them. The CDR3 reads CASSQDLSTGTDTQYF. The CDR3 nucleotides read TGTGCCAGCAGCCAAGATCTCTCAACAGGCACAGATACGCAGTATTTT.

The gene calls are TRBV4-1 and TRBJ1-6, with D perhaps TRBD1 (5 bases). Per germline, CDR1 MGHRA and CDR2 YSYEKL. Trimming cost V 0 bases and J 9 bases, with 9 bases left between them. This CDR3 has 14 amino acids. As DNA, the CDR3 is TGCGCCAGCAGCCAAGAAGGGGCCGTTTCACCCCTCCACTTT. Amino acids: CASSQEGAVSPLHF.

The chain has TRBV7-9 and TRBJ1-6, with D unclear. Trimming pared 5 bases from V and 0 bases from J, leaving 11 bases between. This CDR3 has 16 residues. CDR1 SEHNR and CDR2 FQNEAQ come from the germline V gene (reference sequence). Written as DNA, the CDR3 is TGTGCCAGCAGCCCCCAGGCGGGCTCCTATAATTCACCCCTCCACTTT. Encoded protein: CASSPQAGSYNSPLHF.

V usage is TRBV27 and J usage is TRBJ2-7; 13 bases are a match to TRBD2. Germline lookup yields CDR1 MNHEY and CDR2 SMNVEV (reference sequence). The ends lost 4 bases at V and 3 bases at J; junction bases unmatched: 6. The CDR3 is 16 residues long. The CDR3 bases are TGTGCCAGCAGTTCCGCCGGGACTAGCGGGAACTACGAGCAGTACTTC. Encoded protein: CASSSAGTSGNYEQYF.

The CDR3: CASSEVGQLGVWQKLYEQYF. The CDR3 DNA follows: TGTGCCAGCAGTGAAGTAGGACAGTTGGGTGTTTGGCAGAAACTCTACGAGCAGTACTTC. The chain recombines TRBV2 with TRBJ2-7; tentatively, D is TRBD1 (6 bases). V gave up 1 base and J gave up 3 bases, with 28 bases separating them. Germline CDR1 and CDR2: SNHLY and FYNNEI. The CDR3 spans 20 residues.

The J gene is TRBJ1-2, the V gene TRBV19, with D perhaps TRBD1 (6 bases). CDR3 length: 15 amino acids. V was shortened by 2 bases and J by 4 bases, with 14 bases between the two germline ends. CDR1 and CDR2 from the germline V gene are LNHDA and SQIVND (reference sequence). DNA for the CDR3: TGTGCCAGTAGTATAACTGGACAGCCCCTCTATGGCTACACCTTC. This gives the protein CASSITGQPLYGYTF.

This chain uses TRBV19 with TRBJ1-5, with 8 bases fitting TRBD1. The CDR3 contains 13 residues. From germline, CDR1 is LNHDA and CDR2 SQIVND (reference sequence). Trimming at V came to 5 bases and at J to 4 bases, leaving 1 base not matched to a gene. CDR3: CASSRQGNQPQHF. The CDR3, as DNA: TGTGCCAGTAGTCGACAGGGGAATCAGCCCCAGCATTTT. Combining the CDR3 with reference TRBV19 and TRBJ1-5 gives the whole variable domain DGGITQSPKYLFRKEGQNVTLSCEQNLNHDAMYWYRQDPGQGLRLIYYSQIVNDFQKGDIAEGYSVSREKKESFPLTVTSAQKNPTAFYLCASSRQGNQPQHFGDGTRLSIL.

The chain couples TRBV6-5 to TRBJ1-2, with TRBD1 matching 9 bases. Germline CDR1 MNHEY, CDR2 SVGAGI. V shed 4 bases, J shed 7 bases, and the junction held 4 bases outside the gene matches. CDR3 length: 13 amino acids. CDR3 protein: CASSFGTGSGYTF. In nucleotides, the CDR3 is TGTGCCAGCAGTTTTGGGACAGGGAGTGGCTACACCTTC.